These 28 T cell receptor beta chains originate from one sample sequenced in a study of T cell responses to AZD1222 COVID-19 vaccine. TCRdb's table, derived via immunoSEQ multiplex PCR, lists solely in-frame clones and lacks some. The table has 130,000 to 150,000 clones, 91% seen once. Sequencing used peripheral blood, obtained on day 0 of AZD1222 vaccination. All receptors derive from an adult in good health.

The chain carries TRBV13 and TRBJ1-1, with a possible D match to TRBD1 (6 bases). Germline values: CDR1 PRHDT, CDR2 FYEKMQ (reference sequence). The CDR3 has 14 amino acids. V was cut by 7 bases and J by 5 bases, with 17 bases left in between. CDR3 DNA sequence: TGTGCCAGCAACAACGAGAAAGGGGGGACTGAAGCTTTCTTT. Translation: CASNNEKGGTEAFF. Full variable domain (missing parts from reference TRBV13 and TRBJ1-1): AAGVIQSPRHLIKEKRETATLKCYPIPRHDTVYWYQQGPGQDPQFLISFYEKMQSDKGSIPDRFSAQQFSDYHSELNMSSLELGDSALYFCASNNEKGGTEAFFGQGTRLTVV.

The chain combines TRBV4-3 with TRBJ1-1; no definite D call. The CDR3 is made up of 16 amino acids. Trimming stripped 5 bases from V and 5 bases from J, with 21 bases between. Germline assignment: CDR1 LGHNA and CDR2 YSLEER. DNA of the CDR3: TGCGCCAGCAGCACTCTGGGCGGCAGGATGAGAACTGAAGCTTTCTTT. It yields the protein CASSTLGGRMRTEAFF.

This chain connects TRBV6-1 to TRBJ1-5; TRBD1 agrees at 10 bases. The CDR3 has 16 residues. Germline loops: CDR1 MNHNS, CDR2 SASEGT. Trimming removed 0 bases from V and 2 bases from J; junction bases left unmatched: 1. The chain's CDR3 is CASSEAGTGGNQPQHF. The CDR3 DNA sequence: TGTGCCAGCAGTGAAGCAGGGACAGGGGGCAATCAGCCCCAGCATTTT.

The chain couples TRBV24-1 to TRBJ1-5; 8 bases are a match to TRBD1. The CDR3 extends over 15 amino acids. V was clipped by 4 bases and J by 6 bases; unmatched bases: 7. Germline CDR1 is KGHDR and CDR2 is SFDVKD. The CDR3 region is CATSEGTGNSQPQHF. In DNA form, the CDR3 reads TGTGCCACCAGTGAAGGGACAGGTAACAGTCAGCCCCAGCATTTT.

In nucleotides, the CDR3 is TGCGCCAGCAGCTTGGTTGCGGGAGATCAAGAGACCCAGTACTTC. Its translation: CASSLVAGDQETQYF. The V gene is TRBV5-1, the J gene TRBJ2-5; 7 nucleotides agree with TRBD2. Germline CDR1 and CDR2: SGHRS and YFSETQ. The trim removed 0 bases at V and 2 bases at J, leaving 4 bases unmatched. CDR3 length: 15 amino acids.

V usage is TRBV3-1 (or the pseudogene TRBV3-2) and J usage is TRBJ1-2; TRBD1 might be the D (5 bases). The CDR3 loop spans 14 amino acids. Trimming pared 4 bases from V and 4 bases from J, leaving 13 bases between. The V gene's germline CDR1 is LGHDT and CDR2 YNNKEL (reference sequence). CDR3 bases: TGTGCCAGCAGCCGGGACGCCGAGGGCTATGGCTACACCTTC. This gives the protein CASSRDAEGYGYTF.

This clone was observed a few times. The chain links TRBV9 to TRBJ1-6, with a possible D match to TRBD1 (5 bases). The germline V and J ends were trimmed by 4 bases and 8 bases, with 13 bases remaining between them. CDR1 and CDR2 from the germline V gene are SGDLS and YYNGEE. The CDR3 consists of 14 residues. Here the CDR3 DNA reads TGTGCCAGCAGCCGGGGTCAGGGCGATTCACCCCTCCACTTT. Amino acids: CASSRGQGDSPLHF.

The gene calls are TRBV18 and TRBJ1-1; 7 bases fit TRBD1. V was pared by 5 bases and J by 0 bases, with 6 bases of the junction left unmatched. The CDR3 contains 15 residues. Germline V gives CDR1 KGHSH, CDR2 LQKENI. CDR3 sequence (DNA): TGTGCCAGCTCAGTCCTCAGGGGGATGAACACTGAAGCTTTCTTT. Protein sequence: CASSVLRGMNTEAFF.

CDR3 sequence (DNA): TGCGCCAGCAGCTTGGGGAGGGGCGCTAGATCCTACGAGCAGTACTTC. It translates to CASSLGRGARSYEQYF. This rearrangement joins TRBV5-1 to TRBJ2-7; possible D gene TRBD2, 6 bases. Trimming took off 0 bases at V and 1 base at J, with 14 bases between the two ends. CDR3 length: 16 amino acids. CDR1 SGHRS and CDR2 YFSETQ come from the germline V gene.

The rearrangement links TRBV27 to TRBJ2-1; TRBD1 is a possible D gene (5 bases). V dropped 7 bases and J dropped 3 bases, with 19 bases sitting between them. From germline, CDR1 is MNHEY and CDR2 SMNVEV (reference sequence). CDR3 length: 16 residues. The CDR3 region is CASTHIRGPFYNEQFF. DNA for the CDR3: TGTGCCAGCACCCACATAAGGGGCCCGTTCTACAATGAGCAGTTCTTC.

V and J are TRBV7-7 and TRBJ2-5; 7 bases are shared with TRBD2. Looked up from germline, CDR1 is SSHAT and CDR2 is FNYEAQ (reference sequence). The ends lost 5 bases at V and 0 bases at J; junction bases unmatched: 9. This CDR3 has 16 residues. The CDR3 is CASSQNSGNHQETQYF. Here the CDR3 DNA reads TGTGCCAGCAGCCAGAACAGCGGGAACCACCAAGAGACCCAGTACTTC.

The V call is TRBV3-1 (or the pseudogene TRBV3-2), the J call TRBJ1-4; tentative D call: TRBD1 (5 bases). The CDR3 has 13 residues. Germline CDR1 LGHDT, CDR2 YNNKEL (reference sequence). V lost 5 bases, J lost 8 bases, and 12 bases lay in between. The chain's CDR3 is CASSWSGGEKLFF. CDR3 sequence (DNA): TGTGCCAGCAGCTGGTCCGGGGGGGAAAAACTGTTTTTT.

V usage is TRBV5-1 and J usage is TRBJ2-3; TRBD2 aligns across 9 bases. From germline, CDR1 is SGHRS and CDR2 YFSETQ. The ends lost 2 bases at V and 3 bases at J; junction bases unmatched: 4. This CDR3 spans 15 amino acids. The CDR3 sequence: CASSFIAGVTDTQYF. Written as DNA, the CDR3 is TGCGCCAGCAGCTTCATAGCGGGAGTGACAGATACGCAGTATTTT. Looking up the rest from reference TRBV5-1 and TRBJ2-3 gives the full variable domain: KAGVTQTPRYLIKTRGQQVTLSCSPISGHRSVSWYQQTPGQGLQFLFEYFSETQRNKGNFPGRFSGRQFSNSRSEMNVSTLELGDSALYLCASSFIAGVTDTQYFGPGTRLTVL.

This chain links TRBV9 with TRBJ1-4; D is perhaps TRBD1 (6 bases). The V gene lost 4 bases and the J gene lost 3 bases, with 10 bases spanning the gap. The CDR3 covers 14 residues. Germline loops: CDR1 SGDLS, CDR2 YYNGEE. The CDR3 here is CASSRDTSNEKLFF. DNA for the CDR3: TGTGCCAGCAGCCGGGACACCTCTAATGAAAAACTGTTTTTT. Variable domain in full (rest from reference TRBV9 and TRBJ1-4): DSGVTQTPKHLITATGQRVTLRCSPRSGDLSVYWYQQSLDQGLQFLIQYYNGEERAKGNILERFSAQQFPDLHSELNLSSLELGDSALYFCASSRDTSNEKLFFGSGTQLSVL.

The CDR3 DNA sequence: TGTGCCAGCAGCCTTAGGGGGCGGGAGACCCAGTACTTC. It is translated as CASSLRGRETQYF. The J gene is TRBJ2-5, the V gene TRBV9; 7 nucleotides agree with TRBD1. CDR1 and CDR2 (germline): SGDLS, YYNGEE. The junction had 5 bases not matched to a gene; V was cut back by 4 bases and J by 5 bases. This CDR3 comprises 13 residues. Supplemented by reference TRBV9 and TRBJ2-5, the full variable domain reads DSGVTQTPKHLITATGQRVTLRCSPRSGDLSVYWYQQSLDQGLQFLIQYYNGEERAKGNILERFSAQQFPDLHSELNLSSLELGDSALYFCASSLRGRETQYFGPGTRLLVL.

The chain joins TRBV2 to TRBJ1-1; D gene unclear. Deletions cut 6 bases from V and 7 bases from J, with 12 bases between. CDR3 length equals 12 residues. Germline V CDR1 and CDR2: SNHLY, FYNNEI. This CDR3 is CASRITRLEAFF. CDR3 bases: TGTGCCAGCAGAATTACCAGGCTTGAAGCTTTCTTT. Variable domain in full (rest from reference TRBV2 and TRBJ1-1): EPEVTQTPSHQVTQMGQEVILRCVPISNHLYFYWYRQILGQKVEFLVSFYNNEISEKSEIFDDQFSVERPDGSNFTLKIRSTKLEDSAMYFCASRITRLEAFFGQGTRLTVV.

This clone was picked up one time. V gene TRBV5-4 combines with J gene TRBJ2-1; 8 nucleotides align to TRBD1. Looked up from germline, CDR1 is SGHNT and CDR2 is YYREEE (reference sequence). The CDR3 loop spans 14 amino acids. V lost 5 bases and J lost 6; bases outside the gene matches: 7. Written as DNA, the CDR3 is TGTGCCAGCAGGCGAACAGGGGGACTCAATGAGCAGTTCTTC. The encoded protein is CASRRTGGLNEQFF.

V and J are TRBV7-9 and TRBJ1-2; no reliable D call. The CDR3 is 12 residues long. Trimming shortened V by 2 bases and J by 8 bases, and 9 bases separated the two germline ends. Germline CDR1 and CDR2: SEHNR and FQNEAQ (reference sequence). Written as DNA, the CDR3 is TGTGCCAGCAGCTTATTATTGGGAGGCTACACCTTC. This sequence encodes CASSLLLGGYTF.

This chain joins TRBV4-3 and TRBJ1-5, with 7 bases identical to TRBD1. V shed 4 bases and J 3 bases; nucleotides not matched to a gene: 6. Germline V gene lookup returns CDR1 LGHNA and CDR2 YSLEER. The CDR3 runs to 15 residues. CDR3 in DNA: TGCGCCAGCAGCCGCCGGACAGGTCTCAATCAGCCCCAGCATTTT. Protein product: CASSRRTGLNQPQHF.

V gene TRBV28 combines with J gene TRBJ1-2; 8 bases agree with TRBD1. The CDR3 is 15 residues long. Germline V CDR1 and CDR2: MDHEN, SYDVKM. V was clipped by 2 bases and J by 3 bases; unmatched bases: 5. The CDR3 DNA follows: TGTGCCAGCAGTTTACAGGGGGCGCGTCACTATGGCTACACCTTC. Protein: CASSLQGARHYGYTF.

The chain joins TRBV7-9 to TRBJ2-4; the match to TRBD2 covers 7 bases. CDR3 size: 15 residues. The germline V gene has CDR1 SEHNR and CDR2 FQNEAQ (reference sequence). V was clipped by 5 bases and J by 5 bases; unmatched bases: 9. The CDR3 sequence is CASSQRGLDQNIQYF. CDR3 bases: TGTGCCAGCAGCCAGAGAGGACTAGACCAAAACATTCAGTACTTC.

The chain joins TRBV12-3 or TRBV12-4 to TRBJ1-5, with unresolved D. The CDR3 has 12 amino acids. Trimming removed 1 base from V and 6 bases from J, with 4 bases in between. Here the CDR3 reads CASSLGSQPQHF. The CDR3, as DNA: TGTGCCAGCAGTTTAGGGAGTCAGCCCCAGCATTTT.

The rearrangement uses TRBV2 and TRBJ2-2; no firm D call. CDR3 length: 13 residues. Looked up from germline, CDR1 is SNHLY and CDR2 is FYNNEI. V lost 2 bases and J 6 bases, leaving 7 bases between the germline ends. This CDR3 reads CASSERVPGELFF. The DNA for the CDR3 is TGTGCCAGCAGTGAACGGGTCCCCGGGGAGCTGTTTTTT.

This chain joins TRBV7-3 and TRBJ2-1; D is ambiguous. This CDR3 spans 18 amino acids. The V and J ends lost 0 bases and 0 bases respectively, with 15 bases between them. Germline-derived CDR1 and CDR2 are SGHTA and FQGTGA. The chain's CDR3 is CASSLTWFGGPSYNEQFF. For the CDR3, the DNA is TGTGCCAGCAGCTTAACGTGGTTCGGCGGACCCTCCTACAATGAGCAGTTCTTC.

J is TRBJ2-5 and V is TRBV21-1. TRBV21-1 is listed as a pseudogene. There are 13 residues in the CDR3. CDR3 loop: CASSKKEQETQYF. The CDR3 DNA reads TGTGCCAGCAGCAAGAAAGAACAAGAGACCCAGTACTTC.

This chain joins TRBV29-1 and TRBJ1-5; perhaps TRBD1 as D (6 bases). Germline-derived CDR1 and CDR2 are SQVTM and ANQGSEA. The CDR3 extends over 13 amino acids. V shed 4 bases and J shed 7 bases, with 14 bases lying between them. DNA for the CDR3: TGCAGCGTTGCCCAGGGGTCGGGGCAGCCCCAGCATTTT. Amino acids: CSVAQGSGQPQHF.

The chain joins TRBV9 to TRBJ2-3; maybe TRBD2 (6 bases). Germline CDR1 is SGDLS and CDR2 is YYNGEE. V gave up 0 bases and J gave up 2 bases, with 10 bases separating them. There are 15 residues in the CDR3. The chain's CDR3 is CASSVGGTVTDTQYF. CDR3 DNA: TGTGCCAGCAGCGTAGGCGGGACGGTCACAGATACGCAGTATTTT.

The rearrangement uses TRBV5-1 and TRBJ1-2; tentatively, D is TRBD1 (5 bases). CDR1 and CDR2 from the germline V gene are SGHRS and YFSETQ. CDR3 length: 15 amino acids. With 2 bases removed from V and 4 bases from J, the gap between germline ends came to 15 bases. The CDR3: CASSFQGTLGYGYTF. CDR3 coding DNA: TGCGCCAGCAGCTTTCAAGGGACTTTGGGCTATGGCTACACCTTC.